Listed below are T cell receptor beta chains from one sample, sequenced in a study of OX40 agonist ivuxolimab in advanced cancers. Here immunoSEQ multiplex PCR was the method, and the copy in TCRdb shows in-frame clones only, minus some. The sample records 50,000 to 65,000 clones, approximately 85% being singletons. Source: CD4+ or CD8+ T cells sorted from blood, taken in a trial of the OX40 agonist ivuxolimab. The receptors were sampled from an adult with an advanced solid tumor such as melanoma, head and neck, liver or kidney cancer. The CDR3 runs from the conserved cysteine through the conserved F or W. D genes are given only for firm matches. The size of a clone is reported for some rows only, either as once, few or many, or as a class for expanded clones.

TRBJ2-5 | TRBD2 | few | TRBV2 | TGTGCCAGCAGTGCGACTAGCGGGTACGGGACCCAGTACTTC | CASSATSGYGTQYF
TRBJ2-4 | NA | NA | TRBV7-9 | TGTGCCAGCAGCTCCTCAGGGGGGGCCAAAAACATTCAGTACTTC | CASSSSGGAKNIQYF
TRBJ2-2 | NA | NA | TRBV5-6 | TGTGCCAGCAGCTCCCAATTCGTCACCGGGGAGCTGTTTTTT | CASSSQFVTGELFF
TRBJ1-1 | NA | NA | TRBV13 | TGTGCCAGCAGCTCTCAGGGCGGGAACACTGAAGCTTTCTTT | CASSSQGGNTEAFF
TRBJ2-1 | TRBD2 | NA | TRBV7-2 | TGTGCCAGCAGCTTTATTAGCGGGGGCCAGGGTGAGCAGTTCTTC | CASSFISGGQGEQFF
TRBJ2-1 | NA | NA | TRBV6-5 | TGTGCCAGCAGTCGGGACTATGGGGGCAATTATGAGCAGTTCTTC | CASSRDYGGNYEQFF
TRBJ2-1 | NA | NA | TRBV6-4 | TGTGCCAGCAGTGACGGCAGGGCTGACAATGAGCAGTTCTTC | CASSDGRADNEQFF
TRBJ1-5 | NA | few | TRBV5-1 | TGCGCCAGCAGCTTAACCGCGGGGCAGCCCCAGCATTTT | CASSLTAGQPQHF
TRBJ2-2 | NA | NA | TRBV9 | TGTGCCAGCAGCGTAGTAGGGGGGAACACCGGGGAGCTGTTTTTT | CASSVVGGNTGELFF
TRBJ2-1 | TRBD2 | NA | TRBV29-1 | TGCTCCGGGACTAGCGGCTACAATGAGCAGTTCTTC | CSGTSGYNEQFF
TRBJ1-4 | TRBD1 | NA | TRBV6-6 | TGTGCCAGCAGCCGCACCGGGACAGACTATGAAAAACTGTTTTTT | CASSRTGTDYEKLFF
TRBJ1-2 | NA | NA | TRBV19 | TGTGCCAGTAGTATATTTCCGGGGACTCTCTATGGCTACACCTTC | CASSIFPGTLYGYTF
TRBJ1-1 | TRBD1 | NA | TRBV6-6 | TGTGCCAGCAGTTTTCGGACAGGGGGCCGCACTGAAGCTTTCTTT | CASSFRTGGRTEAFF
TRBJ2-3 | TRBD1 | NA | TRBV10-3 | TGTGCCATCGGAGTTGGCCAGGGGGCCGAAGATACGCAGTATTTT | CAIGVGQGAEDTQYF
TRBJ1-1 | NA | NA | TRBV7-2 | TGTGCCAGTCGGACATCAATGAACACTGAAGCTTTCTTT | CASRTSMNTEAFF
TRBJ2-7 | NA | NA | TRBV21-1 | TGTGCCAGCAGCGCGTCTCAGAATGAGAGGTACAGCTCCTACGAGCAGTACTTC | CASSASQNERYSSYEQYF
TRBJ1-3 | NA | NA | TRBV13 | TGTGCCAGCAGCTTAGGTTCAGGGATCGACACCATATATTTT | CASSLGSGIDTIYF
TRBJ1-3 | NA | NA | TRBV11-2 | TGTGCCAGCAGCTTAGGGCAGCGTGGAAACACCATATATTTT | CASSLGQRGNTIYF
TRBJ2-7 | TRBD1 | NA | TRBV7-8 | TGTGCCAGCAGCTTAGACCGGGACAGTCTAAGGTACTTC | CASSLDRDSLRYF